The clone carrying this T cell receptor (beta chain) was picked up a small number of times. Time point meaning: patch test 1, 2 weeks after DPC sensitization. Treatment in this sample: therapeutic diphenylcyclopropenone sensitization with weekly scalp DPC. Total RNA was isolated from whole blood that had not been fractionated. The sample comes from a study of human T cells and chemical hapten exposure. Using its own MiXCR run on the RACE reads, TCRdb lists one record per CDR3 protein. The sample carries about 34,000 distinct CDR3 sequences, 5.5% to 8% recorded once. Germline CDR1 reads SGHTA; CDR2 reads FQGTGA. Deletions cut 5 bases from V and 4 bases from J, with 14 bases between. This CDR3 has 14 amino acids.

The sample was whole blood, taken in connection with sensitization to the hapten diphenylcyclopropenone (DPC). The chain links TRBV7-3 to TRBJ2-5, with D possibly being TRBD1 (5 bases). The origin of this receptor is a woman aged 30 to 39 with alopecia areata. Some clones in this sample may be carry-over from other donors' samples. The CDR3 DNA reads as TGTGCCAGCAGCCCTGGCCCTGGGGCAGAGACCCAGTACTTC. As protein: CASSPGPGAETQYF.